A single sample gave rise to the 15 T cell receptor beta chains below, sequenced in a study of blood T cell repertoires in COVID-19. Data came from immunoSEQ multiplex PCR; TCRdb stores just in-frame clones and leaves some out. The sample yields hundreds of thousands of clones, 90% to 95% seen once. The sequenced sample was PBMCs or T cells enriched from blood (not recorded which). The receptors originated from a woman between 18 and 30 years old who had recovered from COVID-19.

DNA of the CDR3: TGTGCCAGCAGCTTAGGGGCCAACTATGGCTACACCTTC. This sequence encodes CASSLGANYGYTF. The chain links TRBV7-3 to TRBJ1-2; TRBD1 might be the D (5 bases). The length of the CDR3 is 13 residues. From germline, CDR1 is SGHTA and CDR2 FQGTGA. Trimming left V 2 bases short and J 2 bases short, with 6 bases between.

A single count supports this clone. V is TRBV4-3 and J is TRBJ2-3; weak D call: TRBD2 (6 bases). Germline V gene data show CDR1 as LGHNA and CDR2 as YSLEER. V was shortened by 1 base and J by 0 bases, with 14 bases between the two germline ends. The CDR3 length is 17 residues. The CDR3 spells CASSQGGAGTSTDTQYF. The CDR3 DNA reads as TGCGCCAGCAGCCAAGGGGGCGCAGGGACTAGCACAGATACGCAGTATTTT.

This chain joins TRBV10-3 and TRBJ1-4; 9 positions match TRBD1. The CDR3 runs to 14 residues. The V gene's germline CDR1 is ENHRY and CDR2 SYGVKD. J was trimmed by 13 bases and V by 2 bases; bases with no gene match: 8. The CDR3, as DNA: TGTGCCATCAGTGAGACACAGGGGGCCCGGGGACTGTTTTTT. As protein: CAISETQGARGLFF.

The chain has TRBV10-3 and TRBJ1-1, with a possible D match to TRBD1 (5 bases). V was cut by 7 bases and J by 7 bases, with 10 bases left in between. CDR1 and CDR2 (germline): ENHRY, SYGVKD. The CDR3 contains 11 residues. CDR3 sequence (DNA): TGTGCCATCACGGCGGGGGTTGAAGCTTTCTTT. Its protein is CAITAGVEAFF.

V is TRBV18 and J is TRBJ2-5; 8 bases are shared with TRBD1. This CDR3 comprises 15 residues. The J segment lost 2 bases and the V segment lost 3 bases, leaving 5 bases of the junction unmatched. Germline loops: CDR1 KGHSH, CDR2 LQKENI. The CDR3 DNA sequence: TGTGCCAGCTCACCTTCGACAGGGGTTCAAGAGACCCAGTACTTC. Translation: CASSPSTGVQETQYF.

V is TRBV5-1 and J is TRBJ1-4; the match to TRBD1 covers 9 bases. The CDR3 contains 15 residues. Germline CDR1 reads SGHRS; CDR2 reads YFSETQ. The ends lost 0 bases at V and 8 bases at J; junction bases unmatched: 5. The CDR3 DNA reads TGCGCCAGCAGCTTGGGAGGGACAGGGCACGAAAAACTGTTTTTT. Translation: CASSLGGTGHEKLFF.

The CDR3 bases are TGCGCCAGCAGCCAAGAATCCAGGGGTCTGGAAGCTTTCTTT. This encodes CASSQESRGLEAFF. This sequence joins TRBV4-3 and TRBJ1-1; tentative D call: TRBD1 (6 bases). V lost 0 bases and J lost 8, with 13 bases in between. Germline values: CDR1 LGHNA, CDR2 YSLEER. The CDR3 contains 14 residues.

J is TRBJ2-1 and V is TRBV19; TRBD1 matches at 8 bases. Germline lookup yields CDR1 LNHDA and CDR2 SQIVND (reference sequence). The V and J ends lost 5 bases and 12 bases, in that order; junction bases with no gene match: 6. CDR3 length: 12 residues. Written as DNA, the CDR3 is TGTGCCAGTAGTTCGACAGGGGTAAGGCAGTTCTTC. This codes for CASSSTGVRQFF.

The chain has TRBV11-1 and TRBJ1-1, with TRBD1 matching 8 bases. Germline V gene sequence: CDR1 SGHAT, CDR2 FQDESV (reference sequence). The CDR3 contains 14 residues. Trimming removed 5 bases from V and 6 bases from J; junction bases left unmatched: 8. CDR3: CASSRRGQEAEAFF. In DNA, the CDR3 is TGTGCCAGCAGCCGCAGGGGGCAAGAGGCTGAAGCTTTCTTT.

The chain links TRBV12-3 or TRBV12-4 to TRBJ1-5; 7 nucleotides match TRBD1. The CDR3 is made up of 13 amino acids. V lost 6 bases, J lost 1 base, and 0 bases stayed unmatched. The CDR3 coding sequence is TGTGCCAGCAGACAGGGGAGCAATCAGCCCCAGCATTTT. Translating it yields CASRQGSNQPQHF.

The genes are TRBV7-8 and TRBJ1-4; 8 bases line up with TRBD1. This CDR3 is 15 amino acids long. J gave up 8 bases and V 5 bases, and 10 bases lay outside the gene matches. In germline, CDR1 is SGHVS, CDR2 FQNEAQ. The CDR3 nucleotides read TGTGCCAGCAGCCCCCGGACAGGGAGTTTCGAAAAACTGTTTTTT. Its translation: CASSPRTGSFEKLFF. Drawing the rest from reference TRBV7-8 and TRBJ1-4, the complete variable domain is GAGVSQSPRYKVAKRGQDVALRCDPISGHVSLFWYQQALGQGPEFLTYFQNEAQLDKSGLPSDRFFAERPEGSVSTLKIQRTQQEDSAVYLCASSPRTGSFEKLFFGSGTQLSVL.

The rearrangement joins TRBV24-1 to TRBJ1-2, with 7 positions matching TRBD1. The CDR3 covers 15 residues. V lost 4 bases and J lost 4; bases outside the gene matches: 8. Germline V lookup: CDR1 KGHDR, CDR2 SFDVKD. CDR3 region: CATSDSTGRGYGYTF. CDR3 in DNA: TGTGCCACCAGTGACTCGACAGGGAGAGGCTATGGCTACACCTTC.

The chain employs TRBV6-5 and TRBJ1-1, with TRBD1 identical over 7 bases. V lost 7 bases to trimming and J lost 3 bases; unmatched junction nucleotides: 8. The CDR3 spans 14 residues. In germline, CDR1 is MNHEY, CDR2 SVGAGI. CDR3 DNA: TGTGCCAGCACCTCCCAGGGGGAGGACACTGAAGCTTTCTTT. It yields the protein CASTSQGEDTEAFF.

This chain uses TRBV10-3 with TRBJ2-3, with 8 bases aligning to TRBD2. This CDR3 region has 15 residues. CDR1 ENHRY and CDR2 SYGVKD come from the germline V gene. V dropped 6 bases and J dropped 1; count of bases not matched to a gene: 6. The CDR3 DNA is TGTGCCATCAGCAAAACTAGCGGCCGCACAGATACGCAGTATTTT. Its protein product is CAISKTSGRTDTQYF.

In nucleotides, the CDR3 is TGTGCCAGCAGCCAGTTAAGCTTTAGAGCTTTCTTT. This encodes CASSQLSFRAFF. The chain carries TRBV14 and TRBJ1-1; D is unresolved. The germline gives CDR1 SGHDN, CDR2 FVKESK. The CDR3 consists of 12 residues. With 3 bases removed from V and 10 bases from J, the gap between germline ends came to 12 bases.